This entry lists 19 T cell receptor beta chains sequenced from one sample in a study of blood T cell repertoires in COVID-19. Method: immunoSEQ multiplex PCR; TCRdb's copy keeps in-frame clones and lacks some. The table has under 250,000 clones, more than 75% seen once. Sequencing was performed on peripheral blood. These receptors were taken from a woman in her sixties who had recovered from COVID-19.

V is TRBV9 and J is TRBJ1-1; 7 positions agree with TRBD1. Germline assignment: CDR1 SGDLS and CDR2 YYNGEE. The CDR3 sequence is 14 residues long. With 4 bases clipped from V and 4 bases from J, the junction kept 7 bases outside the gene matches. The CDR3 DNA follows: TGTGCCAGCAGCCCAGACAGGGATGGCACTGAAGCTTTCTTT. It specifies CASSPDRDGTEAFF.

The chain joins TRBV19 to TRBJ1-1; 9 nucleotides agree with TRBD1. CDR3 length equals 13 residues. Germline V lookup: CDR1 LNHDA, CDR2 SQIVND (reference sequence). The J segment lost 8 bases and the V segment lost 1 base, leaving 2 bases of the junction unmatched. The CDR3 sequence is CASSIGGQGEAFF. Written as DNA, the CDR3 is TGTGCCAGTAGTATAGGAGGACAGGGGGAAGCTTTCTTT.

The chain is built from TRBV9 and TRBJ1-4; 7 bases match TRBD1. Germline CDR1 is SGDLS and CDR2 is YYNGEE. V lost 1 base to trimming and J lost 5 bases; unmatched junction nucleotides: 5. This CDR3 is built from 15 residues. This chain's CDR3 is CASSVKQGKNEKLFF. Here the CDR3 DNA reads TGTGCCAGCAGCGTAAAACAGGGGAAAAATGAAAAACTGTTTTTT.

The chain couples TRBV5-1 to TRBJ2-7, with 8 positions matching TRBD1. With V trimmed by 6 bases and J by 4 bases, 9 bases remained unmatched. Germline CDR1 and CDR2: SGHRS and YFSETQ. The CDR3 runs to 14 residues. The CDR3 DNA is TGCGCCAGCACCGGACAGGGTGGTACATACGAGCAGTACTTC. It is translated as CASTGQGGTYEQYF.

The V gene is TRBV2, the J gene TRBJ2-1; 11 nucleotides agree with TRBD2. The CDR3 has 14 amino acids. V lost 10 bases and J lost 4; bases outside the gene matches: 6. The germline CDR1 and CDR2 sequences are SNHLY and FYNNEI. The CDR3 protein is CATNRLAGYNEQFF. CDR3 in DNA: TGTGCCACCAACCGACTAGCGGGGTACAATGAGCAGTTCTTC.

The rearrangement links TRBV6-5 to TRBJ1-1, with TRBD1 matching over 8 bases. The CDR3 is 12 amino acids. V shed 5 bases, J shed 10 bases, and the junction held 6 bases outside the gene matches. Germline V gene sequence: CDR1 MNHEY, CDR2 SVGAGI. The CDR3 DNA is TGTGCCAGCAGTCAGGACAGGGTGGGAGCTTTCTTT. Residues: CASSQDRVGAFF.

This clone was counted only a few times. The rearrangement joins TRBV27 to TRBJ1-5, with TRBD1 as a possible D gene (6 bases). V was cut by 6 bases and J by 5 bases, with 14 bases left in between. This CDR3 comprises 14 residues. The germline gives CDR1 MNHEY, CDR2 SMNVEV (reference sequence). The CDR3 DNA reads TGTGCCAGCAGCCAAGGGGGTAGTGATCAGCCCCAGCATTTT. Translated: CASSQGGSDQPQHF.

The chain couples TRBV10-3 to TRBJ2-5; TRBD1 might be the D (8 bases). CDR1 is ENHRY and CDR2 is SYGVKD in the germline V gene. The CDR3 extends over 13 amino acids. Trimming stripped 10 bases from V and 2 bases from J, with 14 bases between. In nucleotides, the CDR3 is TGTGCCACCCAACAGGGGGGGCAAGAGACCCAGTACTTC. Its protein product is CATQQGGQETQYF.

The chain has TRBV7-3 and TRBJ1-1, with D perhaps matching TRBD1 (5 bases). CDR1 SGHTA and CDR2 FQGTGA come from the germline V gene. V gave up 5 bases and J gave up 4 bases, with 17 bases separating them. The CDR3 loop spans 15 amino acids. The CDR3 reads CASSPGGGRGTEAFF. The CDR3 bases are TGTGCCAGCAGCCCTGGCGGGGGAAGGGGCACTGAAGCTTTCTTT.

This rearrangement joins TRBV5-1 to TRBJ2-6, with D perhaps TRBD1 (6 bases). Germline-derived CDR1 and CDR2 are SGHRS and YFSETQ. V was cut by 0 bases and J by 0 bases, with 13 bases left in between. The CDR3 sequence is 18 residues long. This chain's CDR3 is CASSLAGQRNSGANVLTF. CDR3 nucleotides: TGCGCCAGCAGCTTGGCTGGACAGCGTAACTCTGGGGCCAACGTCCTGACTTTC.

The chain links TRBV19 to TRBJ1-5; 8 nucleotides line up with TRBD1. Trimming cost V 4 bases and J 6 bases; bases outside gene matches: 5. The CDR3 covers 14 residues. Germline CDR1 is LNHDA and CDR2 is SQIVND (reference sequence). CDR3 loop: CASSTDRGGQPQHF. The CDR3 bases are TGTGCCAGTAGTACCGACAGGGGAGGTCAGCCCCAGCATTTT.

V usage is TRBV7-2 and J usage is TRBJ2-4; 10 nucleotides agree with TRBD1. Germline V gives CDR1 SGHTA, CDR2 FQGNSA. The CDR3 covers 16 residues. Germline trimming cut 2 bases from V and 5 bases from J; bases unmatched to any gene: 6. This chain's CDR3 is CASSLTGTGAQNIQYF. The CDR3 DNA reads as TGTGCCAGCAGCTTAACAGGGACAGGGGCCCAAAACATTCAGTACTTC.

The chain links TRBV6-5 to TRBJ1-5; possible D gene TRBD1, 6 bases. The V gene lost 5 bases and the J gene lost 6 bases, with 17 bases spanning the gap. The germline CDR1 and CDR2 sequences are MNHEY and SVGAGI. The CDR3 spans 15 residues. The CDR3 protein is CASSRKQGFGQPQHF. The CDR3 nucleotides are TGTGCCAGCAGTCGTAAACAGGGATTCGGTCAGCCCCAGCATTTT.

CDR3 sequence: CASSRLGVGATNEKLFF. CDR3 nucleotides: TGTGCCAGCAGCCGACTAGGGGTCGGCGCAACTAATGAAAAACTGTTTTTT. The chain combines TRBV7-8 with TRBJ1-4; maybe TRBD1 (5 bases). CDR1 and CDR2 from the germline V gene are SGHVS and FQNEAQ. The CDR3 consists of 17 residues. Deletions cut 5 bases from V and 0 bases from J, with 16 bases between.

The chain has TRBV25-1 and TRBJ1-1, with a tentative D call TRBD1 (6 bases). The CDR3 consists of 15 residues. V was trimmed by 3 bases and J by 5 bases, leaving 16 bases between them. The germline V gene has CDR1 MGHDK and CDR2 SYGVNS. The CDR3 nucleotides are TGTGCCAGCAGTGACCTACAACAGGGTAGGACTGAAGCTTTCTTT. Translation gives CASSDLQQGRTEAFF.

The genes are TRBV3-1 (or the pseudogene TRBV3-2) and TRBJ1-4, with D possibly matching TRBD1 (5 bases). The germline V gene encodes CDR1 LGHDT and CDR2 YNNKEL (reference sequence). The CDR3 has 12 amino acids. V was clipped by 11 bases and J by 4 bases, with 11 bases between them. The CDR3 coding sequence is TGTGCCGTTGGAAGGGGTAATGAAAAACTGTTTTTT. This translates into CAVGRGNEKLFF.

V is TRBV6-2 or TRBV6-3 and J is TRBJ1-2, with D uncertain. The CDR3 sequence is 16 residues long. CDR1 MNHEY and CDR2 SVGEGT come from the germline V gene. With 0 bases removed from V and 5 bases from J, the gap between germline ends came to 16 bases. CDR3: CASSYSVRELMYGYTF. CDR3 DNA: TGTGCCAGCAGTTACTCTGTGCGGGAGCTCATGTATGGCTACACCTTC.

V gene TRBV5-1 combines with J gene TRBJ2-7, with 9 bases aligning to TRBD1. With 0 bases clipped from V and 3 bases from J, the junction kept 4 bases outside the gene matches. Per the germline V gene, CDR1 is SGHRS and CDR2 is YFSETQ. This CDR3 region has 15 residues. The CDR3 region is CASSLDGTGYYEQYF. Written as DNA, the CDR3 is TGCGCCAGCAGCTTGGACGGGACAGGGTACTACGAGCAGTACTTC.

V gene TRBV6-5 combines with J gene TRBJ1-2; D is undetermined. Per germline, CDR1 MNHEY and CDR2 SVGAGI. The CDR3 contains 15 residues. With 1 base removed from V and 0 bases from J, the gap between germline ends came to 9 bases. The chain's CDR3 is CASSYFEGANYGYTF. CDR3 nucleotides: TGTGCCAGCAGTTACTTTGAAGGAGCTAACTATGGCTACACCTTC.